This T cell receptor (beta chain) comes out of a study of blood T cell repertoires in COVID-19. Study as a whole: Samples came from the United States, Italy and Spain, spanning acute and convalescent COVID-19. T cells, B-cell-depleted T cells, or PBMCs supplied cDNA or gDNA.

The germline V gene has CDR1 SGDLS and CDR2 YYNGEE. The CDR3 has 14 residues. Trimming at V came to 1 base and at J to 5 bases, leaving 3 bases not matched to a gene. In the authors' methods: The assay estimated nucleated cells by amplifying reference gene primers. Clones were sequenced by immunoSEQ multiplex PCR, and TCRdb holds only the in-frame ones, with some missing. D and trimming come from the DNA, and the V and J calls and clone size come from that table. The repertoire holds approximately 15,000 clones, with under 95% as singletons. The genes are TRBV9 and TRBJ2-3; the match to TRBD2 covers 8 bases. The sequence came from a man in his sixties with active COVID-19. The sequencing sample was made of peripheral blood. DNA of the CDR3: TGTGCCAGCAGCGTATCAAGCGGGGGAGATACGCAGTATTTT. It codes for CASSVSSGGDTQYF.